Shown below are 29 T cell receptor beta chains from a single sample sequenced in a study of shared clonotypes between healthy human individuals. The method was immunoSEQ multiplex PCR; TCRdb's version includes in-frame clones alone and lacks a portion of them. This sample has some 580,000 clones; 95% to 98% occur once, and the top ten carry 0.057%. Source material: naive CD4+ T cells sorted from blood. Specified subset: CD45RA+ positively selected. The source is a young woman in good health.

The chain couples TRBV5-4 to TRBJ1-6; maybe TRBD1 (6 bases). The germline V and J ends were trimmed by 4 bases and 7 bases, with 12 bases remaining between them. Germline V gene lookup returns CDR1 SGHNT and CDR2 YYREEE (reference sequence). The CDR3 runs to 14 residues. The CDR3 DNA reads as TGTGCCAGCAGCCATGACAGGACCAATTCACCCCTCCACTTT. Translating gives CASSHDRTNSPLHF.

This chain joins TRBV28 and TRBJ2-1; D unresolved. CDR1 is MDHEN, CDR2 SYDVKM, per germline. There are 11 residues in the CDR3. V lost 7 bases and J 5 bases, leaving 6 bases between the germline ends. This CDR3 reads CASNQHNEQFF. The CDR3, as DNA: TGTGCCAGCAACCAACACAATGAGCAGTTCTTC. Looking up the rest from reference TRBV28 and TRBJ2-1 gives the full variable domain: DVKVTQSSRYLVKRTGEKVFLECVQDMDHENMFWYRQDPGLGLRLIYFSYDVKMKEKGDIPEGYSVSREKKERFSLILESASTNQTSMYLCASNQHNEQFFGPGTRLTVL.

The CDR3 DNA is TGTGCCAGCAGCTCCATATCCAGGGCGGGCGAGCAGTACTTC. Translating gives CASSSISRAGEQYF. The gene calls are TRBV5-4 and TRBJ2-7; D is tentatively TRBD1 or TRBD2 (5 bases each). V was clipped by 3 bases and J by 6 bases, with 16 bases between them. Germline V lookup: CDR1 SGHNT, CDR2 YYREEE (reference sequence). This CDR3 is 14 amino acids long. Variable domain in full (rest from reference TRBV5-4 and TRBJ2-7): ETGVTQSPTHLIKTRGQQVTLRCSSQSGHNTVSWYQQALGQGPQFIFQYYREEENGRGNFPPRFSGLQFPNYSSELNVNALELDDSALYLCASSSISRAGEQYFGPGTRLTVT.

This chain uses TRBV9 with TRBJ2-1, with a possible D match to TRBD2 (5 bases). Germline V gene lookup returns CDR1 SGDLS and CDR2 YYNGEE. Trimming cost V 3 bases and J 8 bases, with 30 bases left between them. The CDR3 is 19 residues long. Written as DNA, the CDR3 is TGTGCCAGCAGCGAGGGAGAGAGGGTCGATTGGGGTTTTTGGGATGAGCAGTTCTTC. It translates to CASSEGERVDWGFWDEQFF.

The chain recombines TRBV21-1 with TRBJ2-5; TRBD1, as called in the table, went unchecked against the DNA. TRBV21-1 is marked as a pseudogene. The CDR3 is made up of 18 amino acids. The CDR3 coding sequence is TGTGCCAGCAGCAAAAAGGGGACAGGGGGCCACAAAGGGGGGACCCAGTACTTC. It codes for CASSKKGTGGHKGGTQYF.

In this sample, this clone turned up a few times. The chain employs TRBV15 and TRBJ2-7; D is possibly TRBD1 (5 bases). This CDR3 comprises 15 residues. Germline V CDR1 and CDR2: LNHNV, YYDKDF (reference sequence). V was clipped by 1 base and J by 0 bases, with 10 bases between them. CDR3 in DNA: TGTGCCACCAGCAGAGCTCAGGGTGGCTCCTACGAGCAGTACTTC. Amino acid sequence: CATSRAQGGSYEQYF.

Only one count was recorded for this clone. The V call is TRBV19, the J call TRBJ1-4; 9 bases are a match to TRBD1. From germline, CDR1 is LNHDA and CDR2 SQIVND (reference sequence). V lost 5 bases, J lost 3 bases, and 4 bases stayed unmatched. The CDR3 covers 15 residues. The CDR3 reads CASSSQGAANEKLFF. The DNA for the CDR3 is TGTGCCAGTAGTTCACAGGGGGCTGCTAATGAAAAACTGTTTTTT.

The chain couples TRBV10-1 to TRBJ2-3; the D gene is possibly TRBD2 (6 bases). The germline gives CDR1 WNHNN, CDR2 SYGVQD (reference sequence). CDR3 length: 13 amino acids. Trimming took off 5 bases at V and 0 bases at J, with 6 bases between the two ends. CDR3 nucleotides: TGCGCCAGCAGTAGCGGGAGCACAGATACGCAGTATTTT. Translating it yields CASSSGSTDTQYF.

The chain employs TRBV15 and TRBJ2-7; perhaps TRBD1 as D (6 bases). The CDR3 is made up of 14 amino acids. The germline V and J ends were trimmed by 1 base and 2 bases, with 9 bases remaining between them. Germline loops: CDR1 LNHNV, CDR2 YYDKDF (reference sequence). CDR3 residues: CATSRADRTYEQYF. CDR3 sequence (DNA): TGTGCCACCAGCAGAGCAGACAGGACCTACGAGCAGTACTTC.

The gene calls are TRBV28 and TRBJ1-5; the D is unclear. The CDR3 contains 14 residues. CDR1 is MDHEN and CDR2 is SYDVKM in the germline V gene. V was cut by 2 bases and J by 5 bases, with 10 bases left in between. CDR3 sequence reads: CASSLQAGDQPQHF. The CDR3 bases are TGTGCCAGCAGTTTACAGGCAGGAGATCAGCCCCAGCATTTT.

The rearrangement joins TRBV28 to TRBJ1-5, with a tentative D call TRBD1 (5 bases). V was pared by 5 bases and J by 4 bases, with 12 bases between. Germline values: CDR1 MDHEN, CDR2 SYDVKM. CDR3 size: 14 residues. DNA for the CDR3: TGTGCCAGCAGTAGAGGACGGGGGAATCAGCCCCAGCATTTT. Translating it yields CASSRGRGNQPQHF.

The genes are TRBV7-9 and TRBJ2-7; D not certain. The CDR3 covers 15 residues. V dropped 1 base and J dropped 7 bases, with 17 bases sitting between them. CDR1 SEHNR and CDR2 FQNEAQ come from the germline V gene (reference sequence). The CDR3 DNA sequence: TGTGCCAGCAGCTTAGTGGGGAATGAAGGGTTGGAGCAGTACTTC. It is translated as CASSLVGNEGLEQYF.

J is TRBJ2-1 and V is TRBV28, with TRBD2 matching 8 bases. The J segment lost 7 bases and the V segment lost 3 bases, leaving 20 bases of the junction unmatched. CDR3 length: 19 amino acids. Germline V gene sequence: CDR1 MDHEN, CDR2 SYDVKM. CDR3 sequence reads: CASSLRDSRAGVFRNEQFF. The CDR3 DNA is TGTGCCAGCAGTTTGCGAGACTCCCGAGCGGGAGTGTTTCGGAATGAGCAGTTCTTC.

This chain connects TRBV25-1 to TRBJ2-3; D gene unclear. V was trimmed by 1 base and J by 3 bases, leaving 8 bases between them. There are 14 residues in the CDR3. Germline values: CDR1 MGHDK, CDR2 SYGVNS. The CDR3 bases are TGTGCCAGCAGTGAATTAGACCAAACAGATACGCAGTATTTT. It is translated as CASSELDQTDTQYF.

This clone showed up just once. The CDR3 region has the DNA TGTGCCAGCAGCCGAAGGCAGGGTTCCTACGAGCAGTACTTC. This sequence encodes CASSRRQGSYEQYF. This chain links TRBV7-2 with TRBJ2-7; TRBD1 might be the D (5 bases). The CDR3 contains 14 residues. The germline V gene has CDR1 SGHTA and CDR2 FQGNSA. Deletions cut 5 bases from V and 1 base from J, with 12 bases between.

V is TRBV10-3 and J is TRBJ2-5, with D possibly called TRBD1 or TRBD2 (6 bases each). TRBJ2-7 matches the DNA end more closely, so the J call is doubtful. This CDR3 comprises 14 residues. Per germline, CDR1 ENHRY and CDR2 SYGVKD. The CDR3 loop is CAISEVRGAYEQYF. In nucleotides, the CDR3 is TGTGCCATCAGTGAGGTTAGGGGGGCTTACGAGCAGTACTTC.

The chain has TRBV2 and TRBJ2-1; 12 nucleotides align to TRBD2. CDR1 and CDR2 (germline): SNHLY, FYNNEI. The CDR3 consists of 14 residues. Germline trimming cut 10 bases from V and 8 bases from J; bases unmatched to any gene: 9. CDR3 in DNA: TGTGCCACCACGAAGGGACTAGCGGGCGATGAGCAGTTCTTC. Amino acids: CATTKGLAGDEQFF.

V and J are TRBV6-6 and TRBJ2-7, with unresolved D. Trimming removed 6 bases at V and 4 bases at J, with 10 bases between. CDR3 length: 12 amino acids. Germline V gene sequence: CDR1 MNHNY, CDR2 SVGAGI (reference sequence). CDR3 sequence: CASSPGLYEQYF. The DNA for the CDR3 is TGTGCCAGCAGCCCCGGGCTGTACGAGCAGTACTTC.

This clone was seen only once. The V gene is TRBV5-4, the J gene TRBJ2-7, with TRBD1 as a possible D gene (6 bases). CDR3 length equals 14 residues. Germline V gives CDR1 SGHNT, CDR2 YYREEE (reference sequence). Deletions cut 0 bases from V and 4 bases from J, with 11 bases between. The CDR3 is CASSLDRASYEQYF. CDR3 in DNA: TGTGCCAGCAGCTTGGACAGGGCCTCTTACGAGCAGTACTTC. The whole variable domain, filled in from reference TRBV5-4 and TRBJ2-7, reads ETGVTQSPTHLIKTRGQQVTLRCSSQSGHNTVSWYQQALGQGPQFIFQYYREEENGRGNFPPRFSGLQFPNYSSELNVNALELDDSALYLCASSLDRASYEQYFGPGTRLTVT.

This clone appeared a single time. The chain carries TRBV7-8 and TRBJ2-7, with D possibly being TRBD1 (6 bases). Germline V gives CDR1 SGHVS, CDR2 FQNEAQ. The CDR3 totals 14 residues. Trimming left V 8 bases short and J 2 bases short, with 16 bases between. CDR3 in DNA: TGTGCCAGCGTGAGGGGGTTCGAAACCTACGAGCAGTACTTC. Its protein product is CASVRGFETYEQYF. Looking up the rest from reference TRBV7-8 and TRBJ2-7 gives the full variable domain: GAGVSQSPRYKVAKRGQDVALRCDPISGHVSLFWYQQALGQGPEFLTYFQNEAQLDKSGLPSDRFFAERPEGSVSTLKIQRTQQEDSAVYLCASVRGFETYEQYFGPGTRLTVT.

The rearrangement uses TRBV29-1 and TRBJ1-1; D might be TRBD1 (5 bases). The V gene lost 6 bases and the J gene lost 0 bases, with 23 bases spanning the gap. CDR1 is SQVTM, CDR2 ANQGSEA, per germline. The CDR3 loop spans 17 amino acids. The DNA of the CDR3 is TGCAGCGTGGGGGACGGACCAGCCTGGGGGATGAACACTGAAGCTTTCTTT. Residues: CSVGDGPAWGMNTEAFF. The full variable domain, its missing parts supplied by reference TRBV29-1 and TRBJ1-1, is SAVISQKPSRDICQRGTSLTIQCQVDSQVTMMFWYRQQPGQSLTLIATANQGSEATYESGFVIDKFPISRPNLTFSTLTVSNMSPEDSSIYLCSVGDGPAWGMNTEAFFGQGTRLTVV.

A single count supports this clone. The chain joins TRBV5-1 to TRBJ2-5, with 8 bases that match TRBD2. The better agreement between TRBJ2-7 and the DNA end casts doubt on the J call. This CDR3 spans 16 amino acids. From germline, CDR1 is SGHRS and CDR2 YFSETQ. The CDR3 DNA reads TGCGCCAGCAGCTTGACTTCTAGCGGGCTCTCCTACGAGCAGTACTTC. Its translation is CASSLTSSGLSYEQYF.

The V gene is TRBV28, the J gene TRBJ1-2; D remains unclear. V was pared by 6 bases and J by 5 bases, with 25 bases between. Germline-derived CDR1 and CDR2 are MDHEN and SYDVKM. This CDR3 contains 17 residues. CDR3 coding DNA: TGTGCCAGCAGACCCGATCGAGTGGGAAGCACCAGTTATGGCTACACCTTC. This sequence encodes CASRPDRVGSTSYGYTF.

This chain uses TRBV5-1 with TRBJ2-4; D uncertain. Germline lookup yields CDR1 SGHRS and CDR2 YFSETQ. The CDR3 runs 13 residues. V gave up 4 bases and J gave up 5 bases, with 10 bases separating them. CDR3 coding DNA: TGCGCCAGCAGCCCCCCGGTCGAAAACATTCAGTACTTC. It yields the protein CASSPPVENIQYF.

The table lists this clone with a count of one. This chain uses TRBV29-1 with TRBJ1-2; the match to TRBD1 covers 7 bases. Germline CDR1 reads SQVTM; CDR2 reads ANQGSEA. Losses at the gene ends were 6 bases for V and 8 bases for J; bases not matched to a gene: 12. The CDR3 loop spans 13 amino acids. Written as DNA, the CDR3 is TGCAGCGTCCAATCTCAGGGGGGCCGCGGCTACACCTTC. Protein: CSVQSQGGRGYTF.

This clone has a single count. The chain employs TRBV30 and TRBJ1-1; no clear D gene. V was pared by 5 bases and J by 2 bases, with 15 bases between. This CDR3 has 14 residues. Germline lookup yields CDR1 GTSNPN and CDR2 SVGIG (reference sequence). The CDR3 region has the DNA TGTGCCTGGGTAATAGGACGGGTTAACACTGAAGCTTTCTTT. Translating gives CAWVIGRVNTEAFF.

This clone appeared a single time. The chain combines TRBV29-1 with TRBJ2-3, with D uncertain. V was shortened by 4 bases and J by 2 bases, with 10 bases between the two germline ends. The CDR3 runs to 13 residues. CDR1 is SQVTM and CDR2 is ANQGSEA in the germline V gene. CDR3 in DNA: TGCAGCGTTGGGACCTTACTCACAGATACGCAGTATTTT. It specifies CSVGTLLTDTQYF.

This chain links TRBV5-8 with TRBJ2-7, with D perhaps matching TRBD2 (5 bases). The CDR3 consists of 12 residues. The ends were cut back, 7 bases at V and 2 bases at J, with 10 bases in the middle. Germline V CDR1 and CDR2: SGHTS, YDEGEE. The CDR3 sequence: CASPAGAYEQYF. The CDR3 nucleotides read TGTGCCAGCCCCGCCGGGGCCTACGAGCAGTACTTC.

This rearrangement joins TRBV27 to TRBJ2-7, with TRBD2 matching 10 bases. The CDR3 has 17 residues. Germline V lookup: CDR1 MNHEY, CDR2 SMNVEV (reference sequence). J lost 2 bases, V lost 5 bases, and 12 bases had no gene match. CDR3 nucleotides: TGTGCCAGCAGTCCGGTACGTGGTAGCGGGAGGCCCTACGAGCAGTACTTC. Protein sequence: CASSPVRGSGRPYEQYF.